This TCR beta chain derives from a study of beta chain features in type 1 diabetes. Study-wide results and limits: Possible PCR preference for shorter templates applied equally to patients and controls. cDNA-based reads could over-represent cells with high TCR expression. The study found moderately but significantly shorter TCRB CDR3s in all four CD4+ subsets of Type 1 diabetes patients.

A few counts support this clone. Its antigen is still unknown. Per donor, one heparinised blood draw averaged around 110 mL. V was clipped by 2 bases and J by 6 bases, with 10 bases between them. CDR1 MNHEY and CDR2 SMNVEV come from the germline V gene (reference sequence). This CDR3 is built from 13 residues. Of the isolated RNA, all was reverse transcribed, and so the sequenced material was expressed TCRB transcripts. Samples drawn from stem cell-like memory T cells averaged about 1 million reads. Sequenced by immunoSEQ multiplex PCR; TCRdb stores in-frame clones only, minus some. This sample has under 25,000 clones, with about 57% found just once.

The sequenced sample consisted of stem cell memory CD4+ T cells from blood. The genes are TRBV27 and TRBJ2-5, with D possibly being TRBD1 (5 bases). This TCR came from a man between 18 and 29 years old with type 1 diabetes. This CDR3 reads CASSLTVGQTQYF. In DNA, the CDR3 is TGTGCCAGCAGTTTAACAGTGGGGCAGACCCAGTACTTC.